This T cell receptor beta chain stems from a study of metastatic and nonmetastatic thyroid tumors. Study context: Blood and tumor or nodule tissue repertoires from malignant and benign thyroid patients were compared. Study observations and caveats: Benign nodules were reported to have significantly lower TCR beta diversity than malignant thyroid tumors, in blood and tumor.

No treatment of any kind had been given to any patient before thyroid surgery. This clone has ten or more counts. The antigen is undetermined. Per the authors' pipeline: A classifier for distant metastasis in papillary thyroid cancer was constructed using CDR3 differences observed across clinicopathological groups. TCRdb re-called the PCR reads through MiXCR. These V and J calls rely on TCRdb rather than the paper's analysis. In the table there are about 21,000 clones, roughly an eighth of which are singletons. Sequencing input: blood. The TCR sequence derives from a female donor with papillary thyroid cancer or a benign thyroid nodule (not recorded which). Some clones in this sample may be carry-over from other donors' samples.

The CDR3 protein is CASSPVAAETQYF. The CDR3 region has the DNA TGTGCCAGCAGCCCGGTGGCAGCAGAGACCCAGTACTTC. The chain links TRBV7-2 to TRBJ2-5; no definite D call. V lost 5 bases and J 4 bases, leaving 11 bases between the germline ends. The CDR3 runs to 13 residues. The germline CDR1 and CDR2 sequences are SGHTA and FQGNSA.